This TCR beta chain was recovered during a study of T cell responses to AZD1222 COVID-19 vaccine. Comments on this clone: The antigen is not known.

TCRdb's copy holds only in-frame clones and misses some; the assay was immunoSEQ multiplex PCR. The repertoire holds about 180,000 clones, with roughly 90% as singletons. Study findings and constraints: Only five or six AZD1222 recipients were seropositive at baseline. Across spike, vaccine-associated CD4 TCRs were found, dominant at 160-218 and 743-854.

Germline V CDR1 and CDR2: LNHDA, SQIVND (reference sequence). This CDR3 has 12 residues. V lost 10 bases and J lost 4; bases outside the gene matches: 3. Sequenced here: peripheral blood, sampled on day 0 of AZD1222 vaccination. This clonotype was obtained from an adult in good health. This chain links TRBV19 with TRBJ1-3, with TRBD1 matching over 8 bases. As DNA, the CDR3 is TGTGCCACCTCAGGGGGCGGAAACACCATATATTTT. It specifies CATSGGGNTIYF.